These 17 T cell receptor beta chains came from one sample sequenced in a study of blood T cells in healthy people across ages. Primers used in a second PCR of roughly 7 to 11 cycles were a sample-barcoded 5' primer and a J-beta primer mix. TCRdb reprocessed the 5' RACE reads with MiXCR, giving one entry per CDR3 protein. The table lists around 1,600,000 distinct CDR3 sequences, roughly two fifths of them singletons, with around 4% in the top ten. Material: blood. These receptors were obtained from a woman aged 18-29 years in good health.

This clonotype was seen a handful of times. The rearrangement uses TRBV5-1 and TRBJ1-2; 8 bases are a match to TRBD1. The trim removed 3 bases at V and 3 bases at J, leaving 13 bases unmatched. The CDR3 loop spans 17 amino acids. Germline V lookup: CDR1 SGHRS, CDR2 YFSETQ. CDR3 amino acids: CASSYGQGRKLDYGYTF. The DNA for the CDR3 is TGCGCCAGCAGCTACGGACAGGGAAGAAAGTTAGACTATGGCTACACCTTC.

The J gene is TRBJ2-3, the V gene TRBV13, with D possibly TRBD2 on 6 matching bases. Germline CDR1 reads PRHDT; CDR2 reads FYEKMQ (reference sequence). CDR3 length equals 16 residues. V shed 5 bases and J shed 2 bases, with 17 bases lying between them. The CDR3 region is CASSPLTGVNTDTQYF. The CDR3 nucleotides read TGTGCCAGCAGCCCCTTGACGGGAGTGAACACAGATACGCAGTATTTT.

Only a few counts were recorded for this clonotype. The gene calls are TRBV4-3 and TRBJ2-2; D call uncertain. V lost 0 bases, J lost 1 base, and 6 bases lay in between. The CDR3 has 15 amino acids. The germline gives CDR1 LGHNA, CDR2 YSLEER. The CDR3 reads CASSQETWNTGELFF. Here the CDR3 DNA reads TGCGCCAGCAGCCAAGAAACGTGGAACACCGGGGAGCTGTTTTTT.

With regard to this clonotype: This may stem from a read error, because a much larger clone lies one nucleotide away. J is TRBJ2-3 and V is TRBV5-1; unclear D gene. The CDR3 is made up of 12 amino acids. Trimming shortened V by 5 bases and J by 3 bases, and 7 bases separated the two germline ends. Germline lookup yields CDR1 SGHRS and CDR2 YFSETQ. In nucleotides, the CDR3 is TGCGCCAGCAGATCCCCGACAGATACGCAGTATTTT. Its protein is CASRSPTDTQYF. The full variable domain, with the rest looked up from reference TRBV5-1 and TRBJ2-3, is KAGVTQTPRYLIKTRGQQVTLSCSPISGHRSVSWYQQTPGQGLQFLFEYFSETQRNKGNFPGRFSGRQFSNSRSEMNVSTLELGDSALYLCASRSPTDTQYFGPGTRLTVL.

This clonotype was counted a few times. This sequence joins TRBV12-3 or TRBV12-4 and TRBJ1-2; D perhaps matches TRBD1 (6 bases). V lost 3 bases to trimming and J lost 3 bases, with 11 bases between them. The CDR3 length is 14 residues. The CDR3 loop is CASSFSGGYYGYTF. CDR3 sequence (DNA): TGTGCCAGCAGTTTCAGCGGGGGCTACTATGGCTACACCTTC.

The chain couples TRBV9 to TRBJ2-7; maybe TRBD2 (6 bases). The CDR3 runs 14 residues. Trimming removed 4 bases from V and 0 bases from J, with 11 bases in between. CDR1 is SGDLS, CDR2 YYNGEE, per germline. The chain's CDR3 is CASSSPGDSYEQYF. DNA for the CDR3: TGTGCCAGCAGCTCACCGGGAGACTCCTACGAGCAGTACTTC.

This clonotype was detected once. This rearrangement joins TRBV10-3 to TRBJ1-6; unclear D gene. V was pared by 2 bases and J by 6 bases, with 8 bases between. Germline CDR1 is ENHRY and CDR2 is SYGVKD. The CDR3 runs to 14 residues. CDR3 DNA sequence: TGTGCCATCAGTGAGAGGCAGGCTAATTCACCCCTCCACTTT. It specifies CAISERQANSPLHF.

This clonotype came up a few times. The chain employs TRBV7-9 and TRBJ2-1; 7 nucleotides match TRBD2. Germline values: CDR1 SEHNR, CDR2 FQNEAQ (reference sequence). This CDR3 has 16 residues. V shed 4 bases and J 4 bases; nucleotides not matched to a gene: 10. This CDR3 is CASSSAAGGRYNEQFF. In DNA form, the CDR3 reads TGTGCCAGCAGCTCCGCCGCTGGCGGGAGATACAATGAGCAGTTCTTC.

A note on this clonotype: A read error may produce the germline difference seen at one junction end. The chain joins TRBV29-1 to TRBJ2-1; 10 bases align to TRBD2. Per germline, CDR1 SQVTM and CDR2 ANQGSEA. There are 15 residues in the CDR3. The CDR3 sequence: CSAESASGSYNEQFF. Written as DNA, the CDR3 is TGCAGCGCTGAATCGGCTAGCGGGAGTTACAATGAGCAGTTCTTC.

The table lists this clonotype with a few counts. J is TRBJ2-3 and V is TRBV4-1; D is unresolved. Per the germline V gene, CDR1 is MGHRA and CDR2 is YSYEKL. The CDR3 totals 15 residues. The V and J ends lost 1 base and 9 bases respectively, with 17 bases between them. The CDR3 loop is CASSQGHWSRVTQYF. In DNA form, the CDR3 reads TGCGCCAGCAGCCAAGGTCACTGGAGCCGTGTCACGCAGTATTTT.

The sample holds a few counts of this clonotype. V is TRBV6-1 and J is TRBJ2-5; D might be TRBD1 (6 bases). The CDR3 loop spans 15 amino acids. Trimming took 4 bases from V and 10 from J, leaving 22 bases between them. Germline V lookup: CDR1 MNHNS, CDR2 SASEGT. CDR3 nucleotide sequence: TGTGCCAGCAGTGGGGACATGGGTAGAAAGAGTGGCCAGTACTTC. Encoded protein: CASSGDMGRKSGQYF.

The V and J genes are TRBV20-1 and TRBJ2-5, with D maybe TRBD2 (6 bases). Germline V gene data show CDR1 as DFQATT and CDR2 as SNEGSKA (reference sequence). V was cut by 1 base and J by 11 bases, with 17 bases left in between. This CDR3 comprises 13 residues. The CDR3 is CSARVELAREQYF. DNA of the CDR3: TGCAGTGCTAGAGTAGAACTAGCAAGAGAGCAGTACTTC.

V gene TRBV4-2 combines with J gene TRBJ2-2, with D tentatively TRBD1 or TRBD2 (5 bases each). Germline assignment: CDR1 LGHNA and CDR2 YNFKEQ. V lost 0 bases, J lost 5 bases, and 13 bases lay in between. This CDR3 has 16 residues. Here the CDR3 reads CASSQDRDLRTGELFF. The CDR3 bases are TGTGCCAGCAGCCAAGATCGGGACCTACGAACCGGGGAGCTGTTTTTT.

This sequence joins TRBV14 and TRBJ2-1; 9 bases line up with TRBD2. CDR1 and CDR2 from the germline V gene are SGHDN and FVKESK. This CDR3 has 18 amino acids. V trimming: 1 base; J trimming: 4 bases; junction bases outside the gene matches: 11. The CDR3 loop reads CASSQAKIGLAGYNEQFF. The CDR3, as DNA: TGTGCCAGCAGCCAAGCTAAAATAGGGCTAGCGGGATACAATGAGCAGTTCTTC.

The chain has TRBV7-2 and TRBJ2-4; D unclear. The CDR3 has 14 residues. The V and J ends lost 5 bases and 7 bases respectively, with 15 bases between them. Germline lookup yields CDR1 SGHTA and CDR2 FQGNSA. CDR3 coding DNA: TGTGCCAGCAGCATCAGTAAACTTGTGAACATTCAGTACTTC. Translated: CASSISKLVNIQYF.

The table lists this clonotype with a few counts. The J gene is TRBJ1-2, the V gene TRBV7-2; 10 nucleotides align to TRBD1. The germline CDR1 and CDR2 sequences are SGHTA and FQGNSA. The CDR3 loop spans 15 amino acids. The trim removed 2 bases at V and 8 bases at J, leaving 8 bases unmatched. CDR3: CASSLTLGTGVGYTF. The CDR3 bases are TGTGCCAGCAGCTTAACCCTGGGGACAGGGGTAGGCTACACCTTC. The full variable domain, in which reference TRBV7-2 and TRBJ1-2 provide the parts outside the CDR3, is GAGVSQSPSNKVTEKGKDVELRCDPISGHTALYWYRQSLGQGLEFLIYFQGNSAPDKSGLPSDRFSAERTGGSVSTLTIQRTQQEDSAVYLCASSLTLGTGVGYTFGSGTRLTVV.

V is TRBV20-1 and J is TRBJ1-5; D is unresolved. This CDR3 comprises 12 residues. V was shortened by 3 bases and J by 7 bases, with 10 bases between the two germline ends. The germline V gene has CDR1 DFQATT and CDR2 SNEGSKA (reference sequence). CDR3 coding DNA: TGCAGTGCTAGGGTGGGGATGCAGCCCCAGCATTTT. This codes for CSARVGMQPQHF.